What follows are 29 T cell receptor beta chains derived from one specimen sequenced in a study of cytomegalovirus exposure and HLA in healthy donors. The repertoire was sequenced with immunoSEQ multiplex PCR; TCRdb's copy has only in-frame clones and lacks some. The top ten hold roughly 2.1% of the sample, which has 150,000 to 170,000 clones, 70% to 90% seen once. The sequenced material came from PBMCs. These receptors originate from a human donor in good health.

V is TRBV5-1 and J is TRBJ2-1, with TRBD1 identical over 7 bases. The CDR3 runs 16 residues. With V trimmed by 0 bases and J by 9 bases, 12 bases remained unmatched. CDR1 and CDR2 (germline): SGHRS, YFSETQ. DNA of the CDR3: TGCGCCAGCAGCTTGGAGCGCCGGACAGGTAATAGTGAGCAGTTCTTC. The encoded protein is CASSLERRTGNSEQFF. The complete variable domain, with remaining parts taken from reference TRBV5-1 and TRBJ2-1, reads KAGVTQTPRYLIKTRGQQVTLSCSPISGHRSVSWYQQTPGQGLQFLFEYFSETQRNKGNFPGRFSGRQFSNSRSEMNVSTLELGDSALYLCASSLERRTGNSEQFFGPGTRLTVL.

In DNA form, the CDR3 reads TGCGCCAGCAGCGGATCCTTGACAGGGGTGGTAGAGACCCAGTACTTC. Translating it yields CASSGSLTGVVETQYF. V and J are TRBV5-1 and TRBJ2-5; 8 bases match TRBD1. This CDR3 contains 16 residues. The J segment lost 4 bases and the V segment lost 4 bases, leaving 12 bases of the junction unmatched. Germline V gene data show CDR1 as SGHRS and CDR2 as YFSETQ.

This chain links TRBV29-1 with TRBJ2-7; D call uncertain. The CDR3 has 10 amino acids. The ends were cut back, 5 bases at V and 7 bases at J, with 9 bases in the middle. Germline CDR1 and CDR2: SQVTM and ANQGSEA. CDR3 DNA: TGCAGCGTTATTATTGTAGAGCAGTACTTC. Amino acid sequence: CSVIIVEQYF.

The gene calls are TRBV28 and TRBJ2-5, with D possibly matching TRBD2 (5 bases). CDR3 length: 14 amino acids. Trimming removed 2 bases from V and 0 bases from J, with 7 bases in between. Germline V gene data show CDR1 as MDHEN and CDR2 as SYDVKM. The CDR3 bases are TGTGCCAGCAGTTTACCCGGGGACCAAGAGACCCAGTACTTC. Its translation is CASSLPGDQETQYF.

This sequence joins TRBV13 and TRBJ2-7; a weak D match, TRBD1 (5 bases). The CDR3 sequence is 15 residues long. Germline CDR1 PRHDT, CDR2 FYEKMQ (reference sequence). The V gene lost 4 bases and the J gene lost 0 bases, with 13 bases spanning the gap. CDR3 DNA: TGTGCCAGCAGCTCTCTAGGGGAAAGCTCCTACGAGCAGTACTTC. Translation gives CASSSLGESSYEQYF.

This rearrangement joins TRBV7-8 to TRBJ2-5, with a tentative D call TRBD1 (6 bases). V lost 3 bases, J lost 2 bases, and 16 bases lay in between. Germline lookup yields CDR1 SGHVS and CDR2 FQNEAQ. The CDR3 is made up of 16 amino acids. Here the CDR3 DNA reads TGTGCCAGCAGCTTTGCCCTTAGAGGACAGCAAGAGACCCAGTACTTC. This gives the protein CASSFALRGQQETQYF.

The rearrangement joins TRBV4-2 to TRBJ2-7; TRBD2 aligns across 7 bases. The CDR3 covers 16 residues. Germline CDR1 reads LGHNA; CDR2 reads YNFKEQ. V lost 0 bases and J lost 0; bases outside the gene matches: 5. The CDR3 loop is CASSQDGGGSSYEQYF. CDR3 coding DNA: TGTGCCAGCAGCCAAGATGGGGGGGGAAGCTCCTACGAGCAGTACTTC.

This chain uses TRBV29-1 with TRBJ2-3; 10 positions agree with TRBD1. CDR1 is SQVTM, CDR2 ANQGSEA, per germline. J lost 5 bases, V lost 4 bases, and 6 bases had no gene match. This CDR3 is built from 14 residues. CDR3 coding DNA: TGCAGCGTTGCCTGGGACAGGGGAAAAGATACGCAGTATTTT. The encoded protein is CSVAWDRGKDTQYF.

The CDR3 region has the DNA TGTGCCAGTAGTATAGATCGTGAAAGGGGCCGAAAGACCCAGTACTTC. Residues: CASSIDRERGRKTQYF. J is TRBJ2-5 and V is TRBV19; tentatively, D is TRBD1 (5 bases). Per germline, CDR1 LNHDA and CDR2 SQIVND (reference sequence). Trimming took 0 bases from V and 6 from J, leaving 17 bases between them. CDR3 length equals 16 residues.

The V call is TRBV30, the J call TRBJ2-1; a possible D gene is TRBD2 (5 bases). Germline V lookup: CDR1 GTSNPN, CDR2 SVGIG (reference sequence). Trimming removed 3 bases at V and 7 bases at J, with 7 bases between. The CDR3 has 11 amino acids. The CDR3 loop reads CAWSRDNEQFF. The CDR3 coding sequence is TGTGCCTGGAGCCGGGATAATGAGCAGTTCTTC.

For the CDR3, the DNA is TGTGCCAGCAGCACCGGGACAGACACCGGGGAGCTGTTTTTT. This encodes CASSTGTDTGELFF. This sequence joins TRBV6-4 and TRBJ2-2; 7 bases align to TRBD1. V shed 6 bases and J 3 bases; nucleotides not matched to a gene: 4. In germline, CDR1 is MRHNA, CDR2 SNTAGT. The CDR3 runs 14 residues.

In DNA, the CDR3 is TGCGCCAGCAGCTTGGCCTATGGGAACACTGAAGCTTTCTTT. Translated: CASSLAYGNTEAFF. The chain recombines TRBV5-1 with TRBJ1-1; no firm D call. Germline V lookup: CDR1 SGHRS, CDR2 YFSETQ. With 0 bases removed from V and 1 base from J, the gap between germline ends came to 7 bases. CDR3 length: 14 amino acids.

The V and J genes are TRBV2 and TRBJ1-2; D perhaps matches TRBD1 (6 bases). Germline V gene sequence: CDR1 SNHLY, CDR2 FYNNEI. This CDR3 is 13 amino acids long. Deletions cut 5 bases from V and 4 bases from J, with 11 bases between. CDR3 DNA: TGTGCCAGCAGTAGACAGGCGGGCTATGGCTACACCTTC. This codes for CASSRQAGYGYTF.

This clone turned up a few times. This chain connects TRBV6-6 to TRBJ1-2; 10 bases align to TRBD1. The CDR3 totals 14 residues. Looked up from germline, CDR1 is MNHNY and CDR2 is SVGAGI (reference sequence). Trimming took 5 bases from V and 7 from J; bases not matched to a gene: 7. The CDR3 loop reads CASSTNDRGLGYTF. The CDR3, as DNA: TGTGCCAGCAGTACCAACGACAGGGGGCTTGGCTACACCTTC.

This clone came up a few times. The rearrangement joins TRBV28 to TRBJ1-5; D ambiguous. Trimming left V 5 bases short and J 8 bases short, with 10 bases between. From germline, CDR1 is MDHEN and CDR2 SYDVKM. CDR3 length: 12 residues. CDR3 DNA: TGTGCCAGCAGTCTCTCTCGGGAGCCCCAGCATTTT. It is translated as CASSLSREPQHF.

The chain couples TRBV6-5 to TRBJ2-7, with 12 bases identical to TRBD1. CDR1 is MNHEY, CDR2 SVGAGI, per germline. V lost 8 bases and J lost 5; bases outside the gene matches: 7. CDR3 size: 14 residues. The CDR3 nucleotides read TGTGCCAGCTGTACAGGGACAGGGGGCAACGAGCAGTACTTC. Amino acid sequence: CASCTGTGGNEQYF.

This clone was observed a single time. The V and J genes are TRBV5-1 and TRBJ2-3; 10 nucleotides match TRBD1. Germline V gene sequence: CDR1 SGHRS, CDR2 YFSETQ. Trimming at V came to 1 base and at J to 5 bases, leaving 1 base not matched to a gene. The CDR3 spans 14 residues. Here the CDR3 reads CASSLRDRGDTQYF. DNA of the CDR3: TGCGCCAGCAGCTTGCGGGACAGGGGAGATACGCAGTATTTT.

The chain has TRBV4-1 and TRBJ2-1; 8 nucleotides agree with TRBD1. Germline CDR1 MGHRA, CDR2 YSYEKL. V lost 0 bases and J lost 9; bases outside the gene matches: 13. The length of the CDR3 is 17 residues. The CDR3 is CASSQDIGQGPRSEQFF. The CDR3 DNA is TGCGCCAGCAGCCAAGATATAGGACAGGGCCCGCGGAGTGAGCAGTTCTTC.

V gene TRBV2 combines with J gene TRBJ1-2; D is undetermined. The V end was cut by 7 bases, the J end by 3 bases, with 12 bases between. Germline-derived CDR1 and CDR2 are SNHLY and FYNNEI. The CDR3 runs to 13 residues. CDR3 DNA sequence: TGTGCCAGCACGGGCCGGGAGGACTATGGCTACACCTTC. Protein sequence: CASTGREDYGYTF.

The rearrangement joins TRBV6-1 to TRBJ1-1; tentative D call: TRBD1 (6 bases). V was clipped by 3 bases and J by 3 bases, with 11 bases between them. Germline V CDR1 and CDR2: MNHNS, SASEGT. This CDR3 comprises 14 residues. CDR3 sequence reads: CASSDPGDHTEAFF. The DNA for the CDR3 is TGTGCCAGCAGTGATCCAGGGGATCACACTGAAGCTTTCTTT.

In its sample, this clone was seen once. The chain carries TRBV5-1 and TRBJ2-6, with D possibly being TRBD2 (5 bases). The V and J ends lost 0 bases and 0 bases respectively, with 13 bases between them. This CDR3 is built from 18 residues. Germline values: CDR1 SGHRS, CDR2 YFSETQ. CDR3 protein: CASSLGFGGSSGANVLTF. The CDR3 DNA sequence: TGCGCCAGCAGCTTGGGGTTTGGAGGCTCCTCTGGGGCCAACGTCCTGACTTTC.

V is TRBV5-8 and J is TRBJ2-5; 7 bases agree with TRBD1. V lost 4 bases, J lost 1 base, and 7 bases stayed unmatched. Germline CDR1 and CDR2: SGHTS and YDEGEE. The CDR3 runs to 15 residues. DNA of the CDR3: TGTGCCAGCAGCCGGACCGGGACAGTCCAAGAGACCCAGTACTTC. Its protein product is CASSRTGTVQETQYF.

This chain uses TRBV5-4 with TRBJ2-3, with 7 bases lining up with TRBD2. Trimming cost V 4 bases and J 2 bases; bases outside gene matches: 10. This CDR3 is 16 amino acids long. The V gene's germline CDR1 is SGHNT and CDR2 YYREEE (reference sequence). The CDR3 DNA follows: TGTGCCAGCAGCCGACCCACGGGAGGAACCACAGATACGCAGTATTTT. Its translation is CASSRPTGGTTDTQYF. Complete variable domain (other parts from reference TRBV5-4 and TRBJ2-3): ETGVTQSPTHLIKTRGQQVTLRCSSQSGHNTVSWYQQALGQGPQFIFQYYREEENGRGNFPPRFSGLQFPNYSSELNVNALELDDSALYLCASSRPTGGTTDTQYFGPGTRLTVL.

This chain links TRBV4-1 with TRBJ1-2, with 7 positions matching TRBD1. The CDR3 extends over 17 amino acids. Germline CDR1 MGHRA, CDR2 YSYEKL. The junction had 9 bases not matched to a gene; V was cut back by 0 bases and J by 2 bases. CDR3 nucleotide sequence: TGCGCCAGCAGCCAAGACACCGACAGGGCATGGAACTATGGCTACACCTTC. It specifies CASSQDTDRAWNYGYTF.

The V and J genes are TRBV19 and TRBJ2-2, with D possibly TRBD1 on 6 matching bases. CDR3 length equals 15 residues. Germline values: CDR1 LNHDA, CDR2 SQIVND (reference sequence). The V end was cut by 4 bases, the J end by 5 bases, with 14 bases between. The CDR3 sequence: CASSSQGRKTGELFF. DNA of the CDR3: TGTGCCAGTAGTAGCCAGGGGCGGAAAACCGGGGAGCTGTTTTTT.

The V and J genes are TRBV19 and TRBJ2-7; possible D gene TRBD2, 5 bases. CDR1 is LNHDA, CDR2 SQIVND, per germline (reference sequence). CDR3 length equals 13 residues. The germline V and J ends were trimmed by 3 bases and 1 base, with 7 bases remaining between them. The CDR3 loop is CASSMRRSYEQYF. The CDR3 region has the DNA TGTGCCAGTAGTATGAGGAGGTCCTACGAGCAGTACTTC.

The chain joins TRBV7-9 to TRBJ1-4, with TRBD1 matching over 10 bases. The trim removed 5 bases at V and 8 bases at J, leaving 5 bases unmatched. The CDR3 has 14 amino acids. Germline V gene sequence: CDR1 SEHNR, CDR2 FQNEAQ (reference sequence). The chain's CDR3 is CASSRDRGEEKLFF. In nucleotides, the CDR3 is TGTGCCAGCAGCCGGGACAGGGGAGAAGAAAAACTGTTTTTT.

V and J are TRBV9 and TRBJ2-3; D is perhaps TRBD1 (6 bases). The CDR3 length is 15 residues. The germline CDR1 and CDR2 sequences are SGDLS and YYNGEE. Trimming took off 0 bases at V and 0 bases at J, with 8 bases between the two ends. DNA of the CDR3: TGTGCCAGCAGCGTAGGTCAGGGGAGCACAGATACGCAGTATTTT. The encoded protein is CASSVGQGSTDTQYF.

This clone was picked up one time. The rearrangement uses TRBV19 and TRBJ2-7, with TRBD2 matching 16 bases. Per germline, CDR1 LNHDA and CDR2 SQIVND (reference sequence). The CDR3 runs to 19 residues. The V segment lost 5 bases and the J segment 1 base; nucleotides outside the gene matches: 11. This CDR3 reads CASSAGTSGRAFRSYEQYF. In nucleotides, the CDR3 is TGTGCCAGTAGTGCCGGGACTAGCGGGAGGGCCTTTCGTTCCTACGAGCAGTACTTC.